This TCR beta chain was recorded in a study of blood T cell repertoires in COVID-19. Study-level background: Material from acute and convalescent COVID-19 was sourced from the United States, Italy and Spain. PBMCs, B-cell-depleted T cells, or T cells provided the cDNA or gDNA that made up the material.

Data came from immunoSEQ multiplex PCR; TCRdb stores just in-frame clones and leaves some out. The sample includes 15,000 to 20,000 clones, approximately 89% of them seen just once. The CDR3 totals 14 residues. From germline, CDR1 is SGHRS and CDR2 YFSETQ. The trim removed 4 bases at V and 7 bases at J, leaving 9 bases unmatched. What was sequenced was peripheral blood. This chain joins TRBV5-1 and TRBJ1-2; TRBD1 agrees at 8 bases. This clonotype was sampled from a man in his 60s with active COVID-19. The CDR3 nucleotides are TGCGCCAGCAGCACCGAATCCGGGACAGGTGGCTACACCTTC. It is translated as CASSTESGTGGYTF.